One sample yielded the 21 T cell receptor beta chains listed below, sequenced in a study of blood T cell repertoires in COVID-19. Clones were read by immunoSEQ multiplex PCR, and TCRdb kept only the in-frame ones, dropping some. This table holds some 530,000 clones, roughly 85% found once. Sequencing was performed on peripheral blood. These TCRs come from a human donor in a cohort sampled during active COVID-19.

This clone was observed a single time. The rearrangement links TRBV7-8 to TRBJ2-5; D not certain. Germline lookup yields CDR1 SGHVS and CDR2 FQNEAQ. There are 15 residues in the CDR3. V was trimmed by 4 bases and J by 2 bases, leaving 14 bases between them. The CDR3 DNA sequence: TGTGCCAGCAGCTATCCAATCGGGTTTCAAGAGACCCAGTACTTC. Translation gives CASSYPIGFQETQYF. Combining the CDR3 with reference TRBV7-8 and TRBJ2-5 gives the whole variable domain GAGVSQSPRYKVAKRGQDVALRCDPISGHVSLFWYQQALGQGPEFLTYFQNEAQLDKSGLPSDRFFAERPEGSVSTLKIQRTQQEDSAVYLCASSYPIGFQETQYFGPGTRLLVL.

The chain is built from TRBV19 and TRBJ2-2; no reliable D call. The CDR3 spans 15 residues. Germline V CDR1 and CDR2: LNHDA, SQIVND (reference sequence). Trimming left V 5 bases short and J 1 base short, with 11 bases between. The CDR3 sequence: CASSPNPGNTGELFF. In DNA form, the CDR3 reads TGTGCCAGTAGTCCTAATCCAGGGAACACCGGGGAGCTGTTTTTT. The full variable domain, rest sourced from reference TRBV19 and TRBJ2-2, is DGGITQSPKYLFRKEGQNVTLSCEQNLNHDAMYWYRQDPGQGLRLIYYSQIVNDFQKGDIAEGYSVSREKKESFPLTVTSAQKNPTAFYLCASSPNPGNTGELFFGEGSRLTVL.

The chain combines TRBV23-1 with TRBJ2-7; D perhaps matches TRBD2 (6 bases). TRBV23-1 is reported as an ORF; its role is uncertain. V lost 3 bases, J lost 0 bases, and 12 bases lay in between. The CDR3 loop spans 15 amino acids. CDR3 sequence reads: CASSHGREVSYEQYF. The CDR3 nucleotides read TGCGCCAGCAGTCATGGCAGGGAGGTCTCCTACGAGCAGTACTTC.

The chain uses TRBV30 and TRBJ1-1; 10 positions match TRBD1. CDR1 GTSNPN and CDR2 SVGIG come from the germline V gene (reference sequence). V was clipped by 7 bases and J by 10 bases; unmatched bases: 6. The CDR3 contains 11 residues. As DNA, the CDR3 is TGTGCCTCGAGACAGGGGGCAGGAGCTTTCTTT. Protein: CASRQGAGAFF. Looking up the rest from reference TRBV30 and TRBJ1-1 gives the full variable domain: SQTIHQWPATLVQPVGSPLSLECTVEGTSNPNLYWYRQAAGRGLQLLFYSVGIGQISSEVPQNLSASRPQDRQFILSSKKLLLSDSGFYLCASRQGAGAFFGQGTRLTVV.

This chain connects TRBV6-4 to TRBJ2-1; 10 bases match TRBD1. This CDR3 region has 16 residues. CDR1 and CDR2 (germline): MRHNA, SNTAGT. Trimming took 5 bases from V and 7 from J; bases not matched to a gene: 11. The CDR3 sequence: CASSRSSGQGINEQFF. The DNA for the CDR3 is TGTGCCAGCAGTCGGAGTTCGGGACAGGGGATAAATGAGCAGTTCTTC.

The chain couples TRBV9 to TRBJ2-1, with 9 nucleotides matching TRBD2. CDR3 size: 15 residues. Losses at the gene ends were 1 base for V and 5 bases for J; bases not matched to a gene: 4. The germline V gene encodes CDR1 SGDLS and CDR2 YYNGEE. The CDR3 here is CASSVLAGRNNEQFF. CDR3 sequence (DNA): TGTGCCAGCAGCGTACTAGCGGGGCGCAACAATGAGCAGTTCTTC.

The sample holds a few counts of this clone. The chain is built from TRBV15 and TRBJ1-1, with a weak D call TRBD1 (5 bases). The CDR3 consists of 13 residues. Germline CDR1 and CDR2: LNHNV and YYDKDF (reference sequence). With 1 base removed from V and 4 bases from J, the gap between germline ends came to 7 bases. In DNA form, the CDR3 reads TGTGCCACCAGCAGAGCTGGGGCCACTGAAGCTTTCTTT. Residues: CATSRAGATEAFF.

This chain uses TRBV20-1 with TRBJ2-5; D gene unclear. From germline, CDR1 is DFQATT and CDR2 SNEGSKA (reference sequence). Trimming removed 7 bases from V and 2 bases from J, with 8 bases in between. The CDR3 extends over 11 amino acids. The DNA of the CDR3 is TGCAGTGTCCACAGTCAAGAGACCCAGTACTTC. It specifies CSVHSQETQYF.

The CDR3 loop is CASSLSRLQEQFF. The CDR3 DNA follows: TGTGCCAGCAGCTTATCTCGGTTACAGGAGCAGTTCTTC. The rearrangement uses TRBV7-3 and TRBJ2-1; no clear D gene. CDR1 is SGHTA, CDR2 FQGTGA, per germline. V lost 2 bases and J lost 10, with 12 bases in between. This CDR3 contains 13 residues.

This clone was seen once. The chain is built from TRBV9 and TRBJ2-7; TRBD2 matches 8 bases. This CDR3 comprises 16 residues. The J segment lost 1 base and the V segment lost 3 bases, leaving 9 bases of the junction unmatched. Per the germline V gene, CDR1 is SGDLS and CDR2 is YYNGEE. The CDR3 region is CASSAGLAESSYEQYF. CDR3 in DNA: TGTGCCAGCAGCGCAGGACTAGCCGAATCATCCTACGAGCAGTACTTC.

The CDR3 sequence: CASRAGGPSSYGYTF. DNA of the CDR3: TGTGCCAGCAGAGCAGGGGGGCCCTCCTCCTATGGCTACACCTTC. V is TRBV6-5 and J is TRBJ1-2; TRBD1 matches 7 bases. V was pared by 6 bases and J by 4 bases, with 11 bases of the junction left unmatched. Germline V gene lookup returns CDR1 MNHEY and CDR2 SVGAGI. CDR3 length equals 15 residues.

This clone was seen a single time. The chain combines TRBV30 with TRBJ1-1; D is uncertain. This CDR3 contains 15 residues. Germline V gives CDR1 GTSNPN, CDR2 SVGIG (reference sequence). Trimming took off 4 bases at V and 6 bases at J, with 21 bases between the two ends. DNA of the CDR3: TGTGCCTGGAATTATGGAAGAAGGGAGTTCTCTGAAGCTTTCTTT. As protein: CAWNYGRREFSEAFF.

The chain carries TRBV6-5 and TRBJ2-7; D gene uncertain. The CDR3 totals 15 residues. Germline CDR1 reads MNHEY; CDR2 reads SVGAGI. V lost 0 bases and J lost 3, with 12 bases in between. CDR3 in DNA: TGTGCCAGCAGTTACTCGTACCAGCTAGTCTACGAGCAGTACTTC. This encodes CASSYSYQLVYEQYF.

The chain uses TRBV3-1 (or the pseudogene TRBV3-2) and TRBJ2-7; 9 bases fit TRBD2. Trimming cost V 5 bases and J 3 bases; bases outside gene matches: 5. Looked up from germline, CDR1 is LGHDT and CDR2 is YNNKEL (reference sequence). This CDR3 comprises 14 residues. CDR3 in amino acids: CASSSTTSGYEQYF. CDR3 nucleotide sequence: TGTGCCAGCAGCTCTACGACTAGCGGCTACGAGCAGTACTTC.

Written as DNA, the CDR3 is TGCGCCAGCAGCTTGACCGAGACTGGGGCCAACGTCCTGACTTTC. Protein product: CASSLTETGANVLTF. The chain has TRBV5-1 and TRBJ2-6; the D is unclear. Germline loops: CDR1 SGHRS, CDR2 YFSETQ. Between the trimmed V and J ends, which lost 1 base and 2 bases, there was a span of 7 bases. This CDR3 is 15 amino acids long.

This chain links TRBV5-6 with TRBJ2-7; TRBD2 matches at 7 bases. Germline-derived CDR1 and CDR2 are SGHDT and YYEEEE. This CDR3 has 15 residues. V lost 2 bases to trimming and J lost 1 base; unmatched junction nucleotides: 6. CDR3: CASSFEGGLSYEQYF. The DNA of the CDR3 is TGTGCCAGCAGCTTCGAGGGAGGGCTTTCCTACGAGCAGTACTTC.

The CDR3 here is CSLQGSRRIDTYNEQFF. CDR3 DNA: TGCAGCCTGCAGGGGTCGCGGCGAATCGACACCTACAATGAGCAGTTCTTC. V usage is TRBV29-1 and J usage is TRBJ2-1; D possibly corresponds to TRBD1 (6 bases). CDR3 size: 17 residues. From germline, CDR1 is SQVTM and CDR2 ANQGSEA. The V gene lost 8 bases and the J gene lost 2 bases, with 25 bases spanning the gap.

This chain joins TRBV11-2 and TRBJ2-2, with 12 bases that match TRBD2. Unmatched junction bases numbered 5, after V lost 9 bases and J lost 6 bases. Germline V gene data show CDR1 as SGHAT and CDR2 as FQNNGV. CDR3 length equals 14 residues. CDR3 DNA sequence: TGTGCCAGTGAGACTAGCGGGAGTGCCGGGGAGCTGTTTTTT. As protein: CASETSGSAGELFF.

CDR3 amino acids: CASRDRANTEAFF. The CDR3 coding sequence is TGTGCCAGCAGGGACAGGGCCAACACTGAAGCTTTCTTT. This chain connects TRBV3-1 (or the pseudogene TRBV3-2) to TRBJ1-1; 8 nucleotides align to TRBD1. CDR3 length: 13 amino acids. J lost 2 bases, V lost 6 bases, and 2 bases had no gene match. CDR1 LGHDT and CDR2 YNNKEL come from the germline V gene (reference sequence).

CDR3 loop: CASSPRTGHGYTF. DNA of the CDR3: TGTGCCAGCAGTCCCCGGACAGGGCATGGCTACACCTTC. The V and J genes are TRBV27 and TRBJ1-2; 8 bases align to TRBD1. The trim removed 5 bases at V and 6 bases at J, leaving 5 bases unmatched. Germline values: CDR1 MNHEY, CDR2 SMNVEV (reference sequence). CDR3 length equals 13 residues.

V and J are TRBV4-1 and TRBJ2-7; 7 nucleotides align to TRBD1. The CDR3 contains 17 residues. The V segment lost 4 bases and the J segment 4 bases; nucleotides outside the gene matches: 16. In germline, CDR1 is MGHRA, CDR2 YSYEKL. The CDR3 nucleotides are TGCGCCAGCAGCCCCTTACCGACGGGCAGGGGGACGTACGAGCAGTACTTC. It codes for CASSPLPTGRGTYEQYF.